This is a list of T cell receptor beta chains from one sample in a study of regulatory T cells in long-lasting Graves disease. TCRdb used MiXCR to reprocess the multiplex PCR reads, holding one entry per CDR3 protein. The sample lists around 430,000 distinct CDR3 sequences, approximately 22% occurring once. The sample in question was peripheral blood mononuclear cells (PBMCs), obtained when the disease was refractory, from a patient treated with antithyroid drugs. The receptors derive from a female donor with Graves disease. The CDR3 runs from the conserved cysteine through the conserved F or W. A D gene is named only where the DNA matches it firmly. Size tells how often a clone was seen (once, few, many) or the class of an expanded clone, and some rows leave it out.

j_call v_call d_call clone_size cdr3_aa cdr3_nt
TRBJ1-1 TRBV6-1 NA NA CASSEYVDLGSTEAFF TGTGCCAGCAGTGAATATGTGGATCTGGGCAGCACTGAAGCTTTCTTT
TRBJ2-7 TRBV19 NA few CASSIMGQGTYEQYF TGTGCCAGTAGTATCATGGGGCAGGGGACCTACGAGCAGTACTTC
TRBJ2-7 TRBV24-1 NA many CATSDEGRYEQYF TGTGCCACCAGTGATGAAGGGCGCTACGAGCAGTACTTC
TRBJ1-1 TRBV19 NA many CASRQGIGGDTEAFF TGTGCCAGTAGGCAAGGAATAGGAGGGGACACTGAAGCTTTCTTT
TRBJ2-4 TRBV30 TRBD2 NA CAWTGGGGKNIQYF TGTGCCTGGACGGGGGGGGGTGGCAAAAACATTCAGTACTTC
TRBJ2-7 TRBV18 TRBD1 many CASSQGAFSYEQYF TGTGCCAGCTCACAGGGGGCGTTCTCCTACGAGCAGTACTTC
TRBJ2-7 TRBV30 NA many CAWSGTYEQYF TGTGCCTGGAGTGGAACCTACGAGCAGTACTTC
TRBJ2-7 TRBV27 NA many CASRLRGVSYEQYF TGTGCCAGCAGGCTTCGTGGAGTCTCCTACGAGCAGTACTTC
TRBJ2-2 TRBV4-3 NA NA CASSPDFDTGELFF TGCGCCAGCAGCCCCGACTTTGACACCGGGGAGCTGTTTTTT
TRBJ2-5 TRBV18 TRBD1 NA CASSPPRDRRQETQYF TGTGCCAGCTCACCACCCCGGGACAGGAGGCAAGAGACCCAGTACTTC
TRBJ2-5 TRBV15 NA many CATKAQETQYF TGTGCCACCAAGGCCCAAGAGACCCAGTACTTC
TRBJ2-2 TRBV12-3/TRBV12-4 NA many CASSQFGGELFF TGTGCCAGCAGCCAGTTTGGGGGGGAGCTGTTTTTT
TRBJ2-5 TRBV7-2 NA many CASSRTPGETQYF TGTGCCAGCAGCCGGACGCCCGGGGAGACCCAGTACTTC
TRBJ1-1 TRBV11-3 NA few CASSSLSLRWLETEAFF TGTGCCAGCAGCTCCCTGTCACTCCGCTGGCTGGAGACTGAAGCTTTCTTT
TRBJ2-7 TRBV28 TRBD2 few CASGIGGALGSGRSYEQYF TGTGCCAGCGGGATCGGTGGGGCGCTGGGTAGCGGGAGATCCTACGAGCAGTACTTC
TRBJ2-2 TRBV25-1 NA NA CASSDGGDYTGELFF TGTGCCAGCAGTGACGGCGGGGACTACACCGGGGAGCTGTTTTTT
TRBJ2-5 TRBV9 NA few CASSVRASGVETQYF TGTGCCAGCAGCGTCCGAGCATCAGGTGTTGAGACCCAGTACTTC
TRBJ1-4 TRBV10-3 TRBD1 few CATLGGSNEKLFF TGTGCCACCCTAGGGGGCTCTAATGAAAAACTGTTTTTT
TRBJ1-3 TRBV5-1 NA NA CASSLPVDSGNTIYF TGCGCCAGCAGCCTACCGGTCGACTCTGGAAACACCATATATTTT
TRBJ2-6 TRBV18 TRBD1 NA CASSPGQFDSGANVLTF TGTGCCAGCTCACCGGGACAGTTTGACTCTGGGGCCAACGTCCTGACTTTC
TRBJ1-2 TRBV18 NA few CASSPKVIESGYTF TGTGCCAGCTCACCGAAGGTCATAGAATCTGGCTACACCTTC
TRBJ1-2 TRBV6-1 NA many CASTALRDYGYTF TGTGCCAGCACCGCATTGAGGGATTATGGCTACACCTTC
TRBJ2-2 TRBV29-1 NA many CSGDSPRTGELFF TGCAGCGGAGACAGTCCGAGAACCGGGGAGCTGTTTTTT
TRBJ2-5 TRBV5-1 NA NA CASSLPDSRETQYF TGCGCCAGCAGCTTACCGGACAGTCGAGAGACCCAGTACTTC
TRBJ1-2 TRBV29-1 TRBD1 NA CSVLLTQGVGYTF TGCAGCGTTCTACTTACCCAGGGGGTGGGCTACACCTTC
TRBJ1-5 TRBV6-1 TRBD1 many CASRATGGDQPQHF TGTGCCAGCAGGGCAACAGGGGGCGATCAGCCCCAGCATTTT
TRBJ1-4 TRBV7-2 NA many CASSRYGNPELFF TGTGCCAGCAGCCGATATGGGAATCCGGAACTGTTTTTT
TRBJ1-1 TRBV20-1 NA many CSAAGADTEAFF TGCAGTGCGGCAGGGGCGGACACTGAAGCTTTCTTT
TRBJ1-1 TRBV28 TRBD1 few CAIYRGDTEAFF TGTGCCATTTACAGGGGAGACACTGAAGCTTTCTTT
TRBJ2-5 TRBV7-2 NA many CASSLGVGPQYF TGTGCCAGCAGCCTGGGTGTGGGACCTCAGTACTTC
TRBJ1-6 TRBV11-2 NA many CASSHEEGSPLHF TGTGCCAGCAGCCACGAGGAGGGTTCACCCCTCCACTTT
TRBJ1-1 TRBV28 NA many CASRVWEGTEAFF TGTGCCAGCAGAGTCTGGGAGGGCACTGAAGCTTTCTTT
TRBJ1-5 TRBV28 NA NA CASSHLGQPQHF TGTGCCAGCAGCCACTTGGGTCAGCCCCAGCATTTT
TRBJ1-2 TRBV19 TRBD1 few CASSIHRGPSDYGYTF TGTGCCAGTAGTATCCACAGGGGGCCATCAGACTATGGCTACACCTTC
TRBJ1-4 TRBV3-1 TRBD1 few CASSLLPGTGEKLFF TGTGCCAGCAGCCTATTGCCCGGGACAGGGGAGAAACTGTTTTTT
TRBJ2-2 TRBV6-7 NA few CASRVDQPGELFF TGTGCCAGCAGGGTTGACCAACCCGGGGAGCTGTTTTTT
TRBJ2-2 TRBV7-6 NA few CASSSTDSTGELFF TGTGCCAGCAGCTCCACCGACAGCACCGGGGAGCTGTTTTTT
TRBJ1-1 TRBV7-9 TRBD1 many CASSQGQGTTEAFF TGTGCCAGCAGCCAGGGACAGGGGACCACTGAAGCTTTCTTT
TRBJ2-7 TRBV12-3/TRBV12-4 TRBD2 many CASSSDPSGGALEQYF TGTGCCAGCAGTTCGGACCCTAGCGGGGGAGCGCTCGAGCAGTACTTC
TRBJ1-1 TRBV6-5 NA many CASSYMTHTEAFF TGTGCCAGCAGTTACATGACACACACTGAAGCTTTCTTT
TRBJ2-7 TRBV6-6 NA many CASSYSVFGREQYF TGTGCCAGCAGTTACTCGGTCTTTGGTAGAGAGCAGTACTTC
TRBJ1-2 TRBV6-9 TRBD1 NA CANSYSSQGGRLGYTF TGTGCCAACAGTTACTCATCACAGGGGGGAAGATTAGGCTACACCTTC
TRBJ1-2 TRBV4-3 NA NA CASSFGRGGNYGYTF TGCGCCAGCAGCTTCGGCCGTGGGGGTAACTATGGCTACACCTTC
TRBJ2-7 TRBV5-1 NA many CASAPQGRSYEQYF TGCGCCAGCGCACCCCAGGGAAGGTCCTACGAGCAGTACTTC
TRBJ2-7 TRBV15 NA NA CATSSLTDASYEQYF TGTGCCACCAGCAGCCTGACAGACGCCTCCTACGAGCAGTACTTC
TRBJ2-7 TRBV20-1 NA few CSARSGTSVGEQYF TGCAGTGCTAGATCCGGGACCTCCGTCGGCGAGCAGTACTTC
TRBJ2-2 TRBV20-1 TRBD2 few CSARGSGRAGVGELFF TGCAGTGCTAGAGGGAGCGGGAGGGCCGGTGTCGGGGAGCTGTTTTTT